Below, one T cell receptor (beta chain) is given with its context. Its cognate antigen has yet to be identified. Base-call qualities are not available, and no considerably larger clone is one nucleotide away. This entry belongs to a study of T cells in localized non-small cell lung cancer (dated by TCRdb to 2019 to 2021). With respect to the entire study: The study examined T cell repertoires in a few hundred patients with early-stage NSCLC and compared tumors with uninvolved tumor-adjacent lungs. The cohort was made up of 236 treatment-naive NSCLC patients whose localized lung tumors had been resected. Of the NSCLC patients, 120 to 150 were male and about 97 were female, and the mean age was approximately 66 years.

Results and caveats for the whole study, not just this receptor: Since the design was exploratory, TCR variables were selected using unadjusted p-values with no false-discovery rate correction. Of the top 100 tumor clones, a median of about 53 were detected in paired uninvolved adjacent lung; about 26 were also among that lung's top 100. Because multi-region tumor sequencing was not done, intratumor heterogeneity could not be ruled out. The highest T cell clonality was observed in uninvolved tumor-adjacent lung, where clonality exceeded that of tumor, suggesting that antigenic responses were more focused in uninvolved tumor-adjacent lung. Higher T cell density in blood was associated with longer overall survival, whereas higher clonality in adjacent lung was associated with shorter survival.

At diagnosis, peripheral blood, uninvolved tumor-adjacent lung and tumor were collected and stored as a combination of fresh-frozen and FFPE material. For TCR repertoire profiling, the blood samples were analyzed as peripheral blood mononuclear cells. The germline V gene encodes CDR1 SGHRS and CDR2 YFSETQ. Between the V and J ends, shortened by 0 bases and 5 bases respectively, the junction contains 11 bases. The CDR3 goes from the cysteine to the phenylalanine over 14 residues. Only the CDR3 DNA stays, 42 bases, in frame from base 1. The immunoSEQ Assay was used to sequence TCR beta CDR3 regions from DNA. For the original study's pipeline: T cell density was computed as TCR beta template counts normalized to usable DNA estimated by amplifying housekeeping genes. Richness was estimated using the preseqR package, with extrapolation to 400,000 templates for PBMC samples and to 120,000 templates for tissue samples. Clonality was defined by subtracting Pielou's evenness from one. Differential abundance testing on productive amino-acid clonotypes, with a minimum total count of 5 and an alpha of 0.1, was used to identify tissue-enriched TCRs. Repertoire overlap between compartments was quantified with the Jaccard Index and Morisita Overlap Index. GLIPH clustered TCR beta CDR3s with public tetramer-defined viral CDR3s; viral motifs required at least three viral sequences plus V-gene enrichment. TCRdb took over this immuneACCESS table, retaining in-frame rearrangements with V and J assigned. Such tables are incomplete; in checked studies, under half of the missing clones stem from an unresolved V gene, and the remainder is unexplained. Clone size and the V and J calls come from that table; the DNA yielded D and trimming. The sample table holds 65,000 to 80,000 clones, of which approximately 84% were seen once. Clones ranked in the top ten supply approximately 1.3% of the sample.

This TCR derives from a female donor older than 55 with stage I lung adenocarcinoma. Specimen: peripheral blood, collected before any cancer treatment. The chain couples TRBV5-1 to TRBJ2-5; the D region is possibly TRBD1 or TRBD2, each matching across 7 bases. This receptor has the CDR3 CASSLGQGGETQYF. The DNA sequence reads TGCGCCAGCAGCTTGGGACAGGGAGGGGAGACCCAGTACTTC.